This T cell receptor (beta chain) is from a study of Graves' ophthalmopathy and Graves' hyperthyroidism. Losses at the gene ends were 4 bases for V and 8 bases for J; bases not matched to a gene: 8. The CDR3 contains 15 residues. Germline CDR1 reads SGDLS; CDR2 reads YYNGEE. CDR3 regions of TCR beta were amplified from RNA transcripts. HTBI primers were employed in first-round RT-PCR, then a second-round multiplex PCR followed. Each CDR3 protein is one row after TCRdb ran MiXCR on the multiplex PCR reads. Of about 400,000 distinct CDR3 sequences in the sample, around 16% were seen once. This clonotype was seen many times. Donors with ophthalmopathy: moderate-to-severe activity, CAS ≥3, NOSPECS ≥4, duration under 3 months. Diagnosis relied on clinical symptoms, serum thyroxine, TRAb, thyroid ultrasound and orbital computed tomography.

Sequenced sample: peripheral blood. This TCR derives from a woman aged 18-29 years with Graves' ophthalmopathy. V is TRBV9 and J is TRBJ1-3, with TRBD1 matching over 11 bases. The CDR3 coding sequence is TGTGCCAGCAGCCCAGAGGACAGGGGGCGATACACCATATATTTT. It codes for CASSPEDRGRYTIYF.